Listed here are 32 T cell receptor beta chains from one sample, sequenced in a study of blood T cells in healthy people across ages. Next came a second PCR, run for about 6 to 12 cycles, which used a sample-barcoded 5' primer along with a J-beta primer mix. TCRdb called the 5' RACE reads again in MiXCR, with one record for every CDR3 protein. The sample holds over 950,000 distinct CDR3 sequences, roughly two fifths seen once. Sample: blood. The receptors here all came from a man aged 18-30 years in good health.

The CDR3 sequence: CASSVRTGNSPLHF. CDR3 in DNA: TGTGCCAGCAGTGTACGGACGGGCAATTCACCCCTCCACTTT. V gene TRBV12-3 or TRBV12-4 combines with J gene TRBJ1-6; unclear D gene. V lost 5 bases to trimming and J lost 7 bases, with 12 bases between them. The CDR3 is made up of 14 amino acids.

This clonotype was recorded a few times. The chain carries TRBV7-8 and TRBJ2-3; D may be TRBD2 (5 bases). V shed 6 bases and J shed 4 bases, with 11 bases lying between them. Germline CDR1 SGHVS, CDR2 FQNEAQ. The CDR3 is 13 amino acids. The CDR3 sequence is CASRARTADTQYF. For the CDR3, the DNA is TGTGCCAGCAGGGCCAGGACTGCAGATACGCAGTATTTT.

This sequence joins TRBV20-1 and TRBJ2-3; the D is unclear. Germline CDR1 reads DFQATT; CDR2 reads SNEGSKA (reference sequence). The CDR3 is 11 amino acids. Trimming shortened V by 0 bases and J by 9 bases, and 7 bases separated the two germline ends. The CDR3 protein is CSARETETQYF. The CDR3 DNA reads TGCAGTGCTAGAGAGACGGAAACGCAGTATTTT.

At least ten counts were recorded for this clonotype. The chain uses TRBV12-3 or TRBV12-4 and TRBJ2-1; 8 nucleotides line up with TRBD1. This CDR3 has 14 amino acids. The ends lost 3 bases at V and 8 bases at J; junction bases unmatched: 6. The CDR3 here is CASSLRQGAYEQFF. CDR3 sequence (DNA): TGTGCCAGCAGTTTGCGGCAGGGGGCGTATGAGCAGTTCTTC.

This clonotype showed up just a few times. The chain couples TRBV14 to TRBJ1-2; D gene ambiguous. Between the trimmed V and J ends, which lost 4 bases and 5 bases, there was a span of 14 bases. The CDR3 contains 14 residues. The germline gives CDR1 SGHDN, CDR2 FVKESK. Here the CDR3 reads CASSPVPAGYGYTF. The CDR3 nucleotides are TGTGCCAGCAGCCCCGTTCCGGCCGGGTATGGCTACACCTTC.

This sequence joins TRBV20-1 and TRBJ1-5; D might be TRBD1 (5 bases). CDR1 DFQATT and CDR2 SNEGSKA come from the germline V gene (reference sequence). V lost 3 bases and J 0 bases, leaving 18 bases between the germline ends. CDR3 length: 17 residues. The CDR3 nucleotides read TGCAGTGCTAGGGACGGGACGCCTGTCTATAGCAATCAGCCCCAGCATTTT. It yields the protein CSARDGTPVYSNQPQHF.

This clonotype was observed a handful of times. The chain has TRBV29-1 and TRBJ2-3; no clear D gene. The CDR3 totals 16 residues. Germline V gene data show CDR1 as SQVTM and CDR2 as ANQGSEA. V shed 0 bases and J shed 1 base, with 14 bases lying between them. The CDR3 DNA follows: TGCAGCGTTGAAGATCGGAGAATGTGGGGCACAGATACGCAGTATTTT. Encoded protein: CSVEDRRMWGTDTQYF.

The chain couples TRBV5-1 to TRBJ1-6; possibly TRBD1 for D (5 bases). Germline V gives CDR1 SGHRS, CDR2 YFSETQ. The CDR3 has 14 residues. With 1 base removed from V and 6 bases from J, the gap between germline ends came to 8 bases. CDR3 region: CASSLQGFNSPLHF. CDR3 DNA: TGCGCCAGCAGCTTGCAGGGATTTAATTCACCCCTCCACTTT. The variable domain in full, completed from reference TRBV5-1 and TRBJ1-6, reads KAGVTQTPRYLIKTRGQQVTLSCSPISGHRSVSWYQQTPGQGLQFLFEYFSETQRNKGNFPGRFSGRQFSNSRSEMNVSTLELGDSALYLCASSLQGFNSPLHFGNGTRLTVT.

At least ten counts were recorded for this clonotype. J is TRBJ1-4 and V is TRBV5-1, with 9 bases lining up with TRBD1. This CDR3 contains 15 residues. Germline V gene data show CDR1 as SGHRS and CDR2 as YFSETQ. Trimming took 4 bases from V and 8 from J; bases not matched to a gene: 9. CDR3 protein: CASSPTGGKMEKLFF. DNA for the CDR3: TGCGCCAGCAGCCCCACAGGGGGCAAGATGGAAAAACTGTTTTTT.

The chain is built from TRBV20-1 and TRBJ1-5; possibly TRBD1 for D (5 bases). V lost 6 bases and J 7 bases, leaving 22 bases between the germline ends. The CDR3 is 15 amino acids. The germline gives CDR1 DFQATT, CDR2 SNEGSKA (reference sequence). The CDR3 DNA sequence: TGCAGTGCGAGATCAGCGGCGCAGGGAAAGCAGCCCCAGCATTTT. Protein sequence: CSARSAAQGKQPQHF.

The table lists this clonotype with a few counts. The chain combines TRBV20-1 with TRBJ2-6; unclear D gene. V was pared by 5 bases and J by 0 bases, with 11 bases between. The length of the CDR3 is 15 residues. The germline V gene has CDR1 DFQATT and CDR2 SNEGSKA (reference sequence). CDR3 sequence reads: CSAPNSISGANVLTF. As DNA, the CDR3 is TGCAGTGCTCCTAACTCAATCTCTGGGGCCAACGTCCTGACTTTC.

This chain connects TRBV19 to TRBJ2-2; TRBD2 is a possible D gene (5 bases). CDR3 length: 15 residues. Germline-derived CDR1 and CDR2 are LNHDA and SQIVND (reference sequence). Trimming pared 4 bases from V and 3 bases from J, leaving 12 bases between. The CDR3 DNA reads as TGTGCCAGTAGTAGGGTCGGAGGTTACACCGGGGAGCTGTTTTTT. It codes for CASSRVGGYTGELFF.

The chain uses TRBV20-1 and TRBJ1-3; D remains ambiguous. Germline V gene sequence: CDR1 DFQATT, CDR2 SNEGSKA (reference sequence). The V gene lost 3 bases and the J gene lost 4 bases, with 13 bases spanning the gap. This CDR3 region has 14 residues. This CDR3 is CSARGIGHGNTIYF. CDR3 in DNA: TGCAGTGCTAGGGGCATAGGGCACGGAAACACCATATATTTT.

This clonotype was seen a few times. V and J are TRBV21-1 and TRBJ2-1; TRBD1, as called in the table, went unchecked against the DNA. TRBV21-1 is designated a pseudogene. This CDR3 spans 9 amino acids. In nucleotides, the CDR3 is TGTGCCACTTGTCCCCTAGAGTTCTTC. This sequence encodes CATCPLEFF.

This rearrangement joins TRBV12-3 or TRBV12-4 to TRBJ2-4; possible D gene TRBD1, 5 bases. This CDR3 has 14 amino acids. V was cut by 6 bases and J by 2 bases, with 11 bases left in between. CDR3 sequence (DNA): TGTGCCAGCAGCATGGGGCCTTCCAAAAACATTCAGTACTTC. This codes for CASSMGPSKNIQYF.

As regards this clonotype: Mismatch with germline at one junction end may stem from a read error. The chain links TRBV5-1 to TRBJ1-2; D possibly corresponds to TRBD1 (6 bases). The germline gives CDR1 SGHRS, CDR2 YFSETQ. The CDR3 sequence is 15 residues long. The CDR3 DNA reads as TGCGCCGGCAGCTTGGGGGCAGGGTCCAACTATGGCTACACCTTC. Residues: CAGSLGAGSNYGYTF.

The chain has TRBV20-1 and TRBJ1-1; the D gene is possibly TRBD1 (5 bases). This CDR3 is 13 amino acids long. V was cut by 3 bases and J by 0 bases, with 8 bases left in between. Germline assignment: CDR1 DFQATT and CDR2 SNEGSKA (reference sequence). The CDR3 DNA reads TGCAGTGCTAGTGCGACAGTGAACACTGAAGCTTTCTTT. Its protein product is CSASATVNTEAFF.

V and J are TRBV6-1 and TRBJ2-2; the match to TRBD1 covers 8 bases. Germline-derived CDR1 and CDR2 are MNHNS and SASEGT. Germline trimming cut 5 bases from V and 4 bases from J; bases unmatched to any gene: 15. The CDR3 extends over 18 amino acids. The CDR3 is CASSPQGQAMGGTGELFF. The CDR3 DNA follows: TGTGCCAGCAGTCCCCAGGGACAGGCCATGGGCGGCACCGGGGAGCTGTTTTTT.

The rearrangement links TRBV6-2 or TRBV6-3 to TRBJ1-2; D gene ambiguous. This CDR3 spans 14 amino acids. The V end lost 5 bases, the J end lost 0 bases, and 10 bases lay between the germline ends. Germline V gives CDR1 MNHEY, CDR2 SVGEGT. The CDR3, as DNA: TGTGCCAGCAGTGACGGCCGGACTAACTATGGCTACACCTTC. Encoded protein: CASSDGRTNYGYTF.

The V gene is TRBV14, the J gene TRBJ1-4; D unclear. Trimming stripped 2 bases from V and 7 bases from J, with 8 bases between. Germline CDR1 SGHDN, CDR2 FVKESK. This CDR3 spans 13 amino acids. The CDR3 coding sequence is TGTGCCAGCAGCCAACTCTTGGGTGAAAAACTGTTTTTT. It specifies CASSQLLGEKLFF.

As for this clonotype: One end of the junction varies from germline; a read error may be responsible. This sequence joins TRBV12-3 or TRBV12-4 and TRBJ2-4; D is possibly TRBD1 (5 bases). This CDR3 is 14 amino acids long. The CDR3 spells CASSMTEAKNTQYF. As DNA, the CDR3 is TGTGCCAGCAGCATGACAGAAGCCAAAAACACTCAGTACTTC.

This clonotype was detected only a few times. The chain uses TRBV29-1 and TRBJ1-1; 8 nucleotides match TRBD1. Germline values: CDR1 SQVTM, CDR2 ANQGSEA. This CDR3 has 13 amino acids. The ends lost 7 bases at V and 5 bases at J; junction bases unmatched: 9. The chain's CDR3 is CSGDTGGTTEAFF. In nucleotides, the CDR3 is TGCAGCGGCGACACAGGGGGGACGACTGAAGCTTTCTTT.

This chain uses TRBV28 with TRBJ1-1, with TRBD1 matching 10 bases. V gave up 5 bases and J gave up 11 bases; unmatched junction bases: 11. This CDR3 comprises 14 residues. Germline CDR1 and CDR2: MDHEN and SYDVKM. The CDR3 here is CASSAGQGDELAFF. CDR3 DNA sequence: TGTGCCAGCAGTGCAGGACAGGGGGACGAATTGGCTTTCTTT. Full variable domain (missing parts from reference TRBV28 and TRBJ1-1): DVKVTQSSRYLVKRTGEKVFLECVQDMDHENMFWYRQDPGLGLRLIYFSYDVKMKEKGDIPEGYSVSREKKERFSLILESASTNQTSMYLCASSAGQGDELAFFGQGTRLTVV.

The gene calls are TRBV27 and TRBJ2-7; D is unclear. The CDR3 extends over 16 amino acids. CDR1 and CDR2 (germline): MNHEY, SMNVEV (reference sequence). Between the trimmed V and J ends, which lost 2 bases and 0 bases, there was a span of 14 bases. CDR3 residues: CASSLNEGKLSYEQYF. CDR3 in DNA: TGTGCCAGCAGTTTAAATGAAGGGAAACTCTCCTACGAGCAGTACTTC.

This clonotype has just a few counts. V and J are TRBV5-1 and TRBJ2-7; TRBD1 agrees at 7 bases. Per germline, CDR1 SGHRS and CDR2 YFSETQ. V gave up 0 bases and J gave up 7 bases; unmatched junction bases: 16. The CDR3 spans 17 residues. CDR3 in DNA: TGCGCCAGCAGCTTGGATAAAGGGACAGCTATCTACAATGAGCAGTACTTC. This translates into CASSLDKGTAIYNEQYF.

This rearrangement joins TRBV6-1 to TRBJ1-1; D gene unclear. Between the trimmed V and J ends, which lost 7 bases and 0 bases, there was a span of 12 bases. The CDR3 contains 14 residues. Germline CDR1 reads MNHNS; CDR2 reads SASEGT. CDR3 DNA sequence: TGTGCCAGCAAGGACGGATTCATGAACACTGAAGCTTTCTTT. Protein sequence: CASKDGFMNTEAFF.

J is TRBJ2-5 and V is TRBV18; D perhaps matches TRBD1 (5 bases). V was clipped by 1 base and J by 5 bases, with 8 bases between them. The CDR3 is made up of 13 amino acids. The germline V gene encodes CDR1 KGHSH and CDR2 LQKENI. DNA of the CDR3: TGTGCCAGCTCACCACGTTCAGGGGAGACCCAGTACTTC. This codes for CASSPRSGETQYF.

This chain joins TRBV12-5 and TRBJ1-1; 10 bases agree with TRBD1. V shed 6 bases, J shed 2 bases, and the junction held 6 bases outside the gene matches. CDR1 LGHNT and CDR2 FRNRAP come from the germline V gene. The CDR3 has 15 residues. The CDR3 loop is CASGRGQGRNTEAFF. For the CDR3, the DNA is TGTGCTAGTGGCCGGGGACAGGGGAGAAACACTGAAGCTTTCTTT.

This clonotype was counted at least ten times. V is TRBV5-1 and J is TRBJ2-1; 7 bases are a match to TRBD2. The V gene's germline CDR1 is SGHRS and CDR2 YFSETQ. CDR3 length equals 15 residues. Losses at the gene ends were 2 bases for V and 3 bases for J; bases not matched to a gene: 5. DNA for the CDR3: TGCGCCAGCAGCTTCGGGCTAGCGGACTACAATGAGCAGTTCTTC. It is translated as CASSFGLADYNEQFF.

The V and J genes are TRBV29-1 and TRBJ2-1; no clear D gene. The CDR3 runs to 16 residues. Trimming cost V 0 bases and J 0 bases, with 12 bases left between them. Per the germline V gene, CDR1 is SQVTM and CDR2 is ANQGSEA. The CDR3 loop is CSVEERGQNSYNEQFF. CDR3 DNA sequence: TGCAGCGTTGAAGAAAGAGGTCAGAACTCCTACAATGAGCAGTTCTTC.

V is TRBV25-1 and J is TRBJ2-1; D is uncertain. Germline CDR1 is MGHDK and CDR2 is SYGVNS. V was cut by 3 bases and J by 12 bases, with 12 bases left in between. The CDR3 extends over 12 amino acids. The CDR3 protein is CASSEGYKGQFF. For the CDR3, the DNA is TGTGCCAGCAGTGAGGGGTATAAAGGGCAGTTCTTC.

This clonotype was picked up a small number of times. The rearrangement uses TRBV7-2 and TRBJ1-6, with D perhaps TRBD1 (5 bases). Trimming took 7 bases from V and 10 from J, leaving 14 bases between them. The germline CDR1 and CDR2 sequences are SGHTA and FQGNSA. The CDR3 contains 13 residues. CDR3 DNA sequence: TGTGCCAGCACCTTGGAGGGGAACTCACCCCTCCACTTT. It encodes CASTLEGNSPLHF.